This T cell receptor beta chain appears in the sequencing data of a study of STAT5B mutations in CD4+ large granular lymphocyte leukemia. Overall study results and limits: Main leukemic clonotypes were patient-specific, but roughly 23% appeared at low frequency elsewhere. Compared with healthy controls (2/35), patient top clones favored TRBV06 (8/27). Patient CD4-sorted repertoires stayed more clonal than healthy ones after leukemic-clone removal.

Regarding this clone: Its antigen is unknown.

This CDR3 comprises 15 residues. Germline V gene lookup returns CDR1 MNHEY and CDR2 SMNVEV (reference sequence). J was trimmed by 4 bases and V by 6 bases; bases with no gene match: 7. Authors' processing steps: Lowest detectable productive clonotype frequency was 2.59 x 10-5. Data came from immunoSEQ multiplex PCR; TCRdb stores just in-frame clones and leaves some out. The DNA gave D and trimming, while V, J and clone size come from that table. The table has just under 35,000 clones, 68% seen once; the top ten hold roughly 1.6%. The V call is TRBV27, the J call TRBJ2-1, with 9 bases fitting TRBD1. This TCR derives from a human donor in good health. Specimen: CD4+ T cells from blood buffy coats. CDR3 nucleotides: TGTGCCAGCAGACCGGGACAGGGCATTTACAATGAGCAGTTCTTC. Protein product: CASRPGQGIYNEQFF.